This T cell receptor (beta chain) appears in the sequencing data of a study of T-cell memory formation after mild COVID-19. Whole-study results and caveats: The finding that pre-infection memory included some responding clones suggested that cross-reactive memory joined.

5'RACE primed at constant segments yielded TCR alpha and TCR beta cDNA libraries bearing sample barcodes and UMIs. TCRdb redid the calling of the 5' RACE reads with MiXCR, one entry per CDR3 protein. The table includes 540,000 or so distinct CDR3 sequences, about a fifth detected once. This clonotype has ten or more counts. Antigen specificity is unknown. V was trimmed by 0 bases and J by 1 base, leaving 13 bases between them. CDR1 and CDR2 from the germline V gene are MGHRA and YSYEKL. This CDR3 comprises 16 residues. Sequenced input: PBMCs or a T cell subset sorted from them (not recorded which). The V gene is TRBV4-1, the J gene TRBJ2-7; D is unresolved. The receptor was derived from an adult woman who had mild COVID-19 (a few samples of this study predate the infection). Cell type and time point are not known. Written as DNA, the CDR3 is TGCGCCAGCAGCCAAGATAGGTCAGGACCTTCCTACGAGCAGTACTTC. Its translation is CASSQDRSGPSYEQYF.